The 18 T cell receptor beta chains in this list originate from one sample, sequenced in a study of blood T cell repertoires in COVID-19. Sequenced by immunoSEQ multiplex PCR; TCRdb stores in-frame clones only, minus some. Here the sample spans about 200,000 clones, around 89% being singletons. Sample: PBMCs or T cells enriched from blood (not recorded which). The receptors were sampled from a young man who had recovered from COVID-19.

J is TRBJ2-7 and V is TRBV28; 10 bases are shared with TRBD2. This CDR3 has 14 residues. Germline-derived CDR1 and CDR2 are MDHEN and SYDVKM. V was pared by 2 bases and J by 7 bases, with 5 bases of the junction left unmatched. CDR3 amino acids: CASSLSGRAGEQYF. CDR3 sequence (DNA): TGTGCCAGCAGTTTAAGCGGGAGGGCGGGGGAGCAGTACTTC.

This CDR3 reads CASGTGGSYEQYF. As DNA, the CDR3 is TGTGCCAGCGGGACAGGGGGCTCCTACGAGCAGTACTTC. The chain employs TRBV27 and TRBJ2-7; TRBD1 matches 11 bases. The CDR3 sequence is 13 residues long. Trimming took 8 bases from V and 0 from J; bases not matched to a gene: 0. CDR1 is MNHEY, CDR2 SMNVEV, per germline (reference sequence).

The chain uses TRBV2 and TRBJ2-1, with TRBD1 matching 12 bases. Germline trimming cut 6 bases from V and 9 bases from J; bases unmatched to any gene: 6. Germline CDR1 reads SNHLY; CDR2 reads FYNNEI. There are 14 residues in the CDR3. This chain's CDR3 is CASSRDRGHIEQFF. The CDR3 region has the DNA TGTGCCAGCAGCCGGGACAGGGGGCATATTGAGCAGTTCTTC.

The V call is TRBV6-2 or TRBV6-3, the J call TRBJ2-2; 8 bases are shared with TRBD1. The CDR3 covers 17 residues. Trimming at V came to 6 bases and at J to 5 bases, leaving 14 bases not matched to a gene. CDR1 and CDR2 (germline): MNHEY, SVGEGT. In DNA form, the CDR3 reads TGTGCCAGCAGCACCCGGGACAGGCAATATCAAACCGGGGAGCTGTTTTTT. The encoded protein is CASSTRDRQYQTGELFF.

The chain combines TRBV2 with TRBJ1-2; 10 bases match TRBD1. From germline, CDR1 is SNHLY and CDR2 FYNNEI. V gave up 3 bases and J gave up 7 bases; unmatched junction bases: 8. The CDR3 loop spans 15 amino acids. CDR3 in amino acids: CASSDDRGLISGYTF. The CDR3 DNA follows: TGTGCCAGCAGTGATGACAGGGGGCTTATAAGTGGCTACACCTTC.

J is TRBJ2-1 and V is TRBV15; TRBD2 might be the D (5 bases). Germline values: CDR1 LNHNV, CDR2 YYDKDF (reference sequence). This CDR3 region has 16 residues. V was trimmed by 2 bases and J by 5 bases, leaving 16 bases between them. The CDR3: CATSRSPRFGDNEQFF. CDR3 bases: TGTGCCACCAGCAGATCCCCACGTTTCGGGGACAATGAGCAGTTCTTC. The full variable domain, its missing parts supplied by reference TRBV15 and TRBJ2-1, is DAMVIQNPRYQVTQFGKPVTLSCSQTLNHNVMYWYQQKSSQAPKLLFHYYDKDFNNEADTPDNFQSRRPNTSFCFLDIRSPGLGDTAMYLCATSRSPRFGDNEQFFGPGTRLTVL.

This chain uses TRBV5-1 with TRBJ2-3; 10 nucleotides match TRBD1. Trimming cost V 2 bases and J 4 bases; bases outside gene matches: 7. The CDR3 totals 16 residues. Germline V lookup: CDR1 SGHRS, CDR2 YFSETQ. The CDR3 DNA sequence: TGCGCCAGCAGCTTCCCGACAGGGGGCGCACCAGATACGCAGTATTTT. Its protein is CASSFPTGGAPDTQYF.

The chain links TRBV7-9 to TRBJ2-7, with D possibly matching TRBD1 (6 bases). The germline V gene encodes CDR1 SEHNR and CDR2 FQNEAQ (reference sequence). V lost 5 bases and J 3 bases, leaving 14 bases between the germline ends. The CDR3 loop spans 14 amino acids. The DNA for the CDR3 is TGTGCCAGCAGCAGCCCCGGGACAAGCTACGAGCAGTACTTC. It encodes CASSSPGTSYEQYF.

This sequence joins TRBV30 and TRBJ2-7; D not resolved. The CDR3 spans 12 residues. The germline V and J ends were trimmed by 0 bases and 3 bases, with 6 bases remaining between them. Per germline, CDR1 GTSNPN and CDR2 SVGIG (reference sequence). CDR3 nucleotide sequence: TGTGCCTGGAGTGTACAGTTCTACGAGCAGTACTTC. This codes for CAWSVQFYEQYF.

This chain joins TRBV7-9 and TRBJ1-1; the match to TRBD1 covers 7 bases. The germline gives CDR1 SEHNR, CDR2 FQNEAQ (reference sequence). V lost 5 bases to trimming and J lost 1 base; unmatched junction nucleotides: 10. The CDR3 is 16 amino acids. This CDR3 is CASSPPTGIGNTEAFF. CDR3 DNA: TGTGCCAGCAGCCCGCCGACAGGGATTGGGAACACTGAAGCTTTCTTT.

The chain uses TRBV15 and TRBJ1-3; a weak D match, TRBD1 (6 bases). Per the germline V gene, CDR1 is LNHNV and CDR2 is YYDKDF (reference sequence). This CDR3 region has 16 residues. Trimming cost V 2 bases and J 4 bases, with 15 bases left between them. The CDR3 DNA follows: TGTGCCACCAGCAGACCGTGGACAGTTTTAGGAAACACCATATATTTT. This sequence encodes CATSRPWTVLGNTIYF.

This clone came up a few times. This same CDR3 is encoded by further DNA sequences in the sample. V and J are TRBV5-1 and TRBJ1-2, with D tentatively TRBD1 (6 bases). CDR1 and CDR2 (germline): SGHRS, YFSETQ. The CDR3 contains 14 residues. V was clipped by 0 bases and J by 2 bases, with 8 bases between them. The CDR3 reads CASSLGQENYGYTF. CDR3 DNA: TGCGCCAGCAGCTTGGGACAGGAGAACTATGGCTACACCTTC. Filled out from reference TRBV5-1 and TRBJ1-2, the complete variable domain reads KAGVTQTPRYLIKTRGQQVTLSCSPISGHRSVSWYQQTPGQGLQFLFEYFSETQRNKGNFPGRFSGRQFSNSRSEMNVSTLELGDSALYLCASSLGQENYGYTFGSGTRLTVV.

A note on this clone: The junction departs from germline at one end; a sequencing error may be responsible. The chain joins TRBV12-3 or TRBV12-4 to TRBJ1-2, with D possibly TRBD1 on 6 matching bases. The CDR3 has 12 amino acids. The chain's CDR3 is CASSVTRQEMNF. CDR3 in DNA: TGTGCCAGCAGTGTAACACGACAGGAAATGAACTTC.

J is TRBJ1-1 and V is TRBV5-1; TRBD1 matches 7 bases. The V gene's germline CDR1 is SGHRS and CDR2 YFSETQ. With 4 bases clipped from V and 5 bases from J, the junction kept 11 bases outside the gene matches. The CDR3 loop spans 15 amino acids. The CDR3 DNA is TGCGCCAGCAGCACAATGACAGGGACGGGGACTGAAGCTTTCTTT. It is translated as CASSTMTGTGTEAFF.

This chain links TRBV10-1 with TRBJ2-7; 7 positions match TRBD2. The V gene's germline CDR1 is WNHNN and CDR2 SYGVQD (reference sequence). The V and J ends lost 10 bases and 1 base, in that order; junction bases with no gene match: 7. The CDR3 loop spans 13 amino acids. Here the CDR3 DNA reads TGCGCCACCCGGTCGGGAGGATCCTACGAGCAGTACTTC. Translated, it gives CATRSGGSYEQYF.

The chain employs TRBV24-1 and TRBJ1-1, with D possibly TRBD1 on 5 matching bases. From germline, CDR1 is KGHDR and CDR2 SFDVKD. There are 13 residues in the CDR3. The V gene lost 2 bases and the J gene lost 5 bases, with 8 bases spanning the gap. CDR3 nucleotide sequence: TGTGCCACCAGTGATTACGGGGGGACTGAAGCTTTCTTT. Amino acids: CATSDYGGTEAFF.

J is TRBJ1-4 and V is TRBV5-6; D is perhaps TRBD1 (5 bases). The germline V and J ends were trimmed by 4 bases and 8 bases, with 15 bases remaining between them. The CDR3 is made up of 14 amino acids. The germline V gene encodes CDR1 SGHDT and CDR2 YYEEEE. Here the CDR3 reads CASSPSPRGEKLFF. The CDR3 bases are TGTGCCAGCAGCCCAAGTCCTCGGGGGGAAAAACTGTTTTTT.

The chain combines TRBV11-2 with TRBJ2-7; 7 nucleotides line up with TRBD1. After removal of 2 bases from V and 3 bases from J, the junction contained 7 bases not matched to a gene. CDR1 is SGHAT, CDR2 FQNNGV, per germline. This CDR3 comprises 15 residues. The CDR3 sequence is CASSLLQGPLYEQYF. In DNA form, the CDR3 reads TGTGCCAGCAGCTTATTACAGGGGCCCCTCTACGAGCAGTACTTC.